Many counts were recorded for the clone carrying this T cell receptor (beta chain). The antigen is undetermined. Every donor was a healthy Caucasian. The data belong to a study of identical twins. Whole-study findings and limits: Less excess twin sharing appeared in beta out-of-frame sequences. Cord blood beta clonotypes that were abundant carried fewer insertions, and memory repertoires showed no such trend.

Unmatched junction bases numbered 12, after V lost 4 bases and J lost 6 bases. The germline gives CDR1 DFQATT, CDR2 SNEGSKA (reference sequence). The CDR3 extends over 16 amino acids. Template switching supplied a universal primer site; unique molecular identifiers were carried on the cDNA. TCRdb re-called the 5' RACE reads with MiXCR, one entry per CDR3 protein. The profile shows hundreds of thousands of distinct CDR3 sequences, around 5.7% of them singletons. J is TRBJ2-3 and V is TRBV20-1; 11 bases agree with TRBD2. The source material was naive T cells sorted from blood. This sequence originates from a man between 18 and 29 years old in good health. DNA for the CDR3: TGCAGTGCTATAGGACTAACTAGCGGGAGTCCGGATACGCAGTATTTT. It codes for CSAIGLTSGSPDTQYF.